This T cell receptor (beta chain) stems from a study of T cell responses to AZD1222 COVID-19 vaccine. Second-dose intervals near 4 or 12 weeks were combined. As concerns this clone: Its antigen is not known.

The CDR3 covers 12 residues. The junction had 1 base not matched to a gene; V was cut back by 10 bases and J by 2 bases. The germline V gene has CDR1 ENHRY and CDR2 SYGVKD. The study, taken as a whole, reports: Vaccine-associated CD4 TCRs spanned spike, dominant at 160-218 and 743-854. Targeting of unmutated variant regions was reportedly seen in nearly half of spike-specific TCRs. White British people made up most donors, females outnumbered males, and clonal diversity was possibly underestimated.

Sequencing used immunoSEQ multiplex PCR; TCRdb keeps in-frame clones, though not all of them. The sample includes 150,000 or so clones, 90% to 95% of them seen just once. The chain recombines TRBV10-3 with TRBJ1-3; 8 nucleotides line up with TRBD1. This TCR derives from an adult who received the AZD1222 COVID-19 vaccine. The sample here was peripheral blood, taken 28 days after the second AZD1222 dose. Here the CDR3 reads CATTGAGNTIYF. CDR3 sequence (DNA): TGTGCCACGACAGGGGCTGGAAACACCATATATTTT.